Following are 15 T cell receptor beta chains from one sample sequenced in a study of CD8 T cells in ankylosing spondylitis. TCRdb re-called the 5' RACE reads with MiXCR, one entry per CDR3 protein. This table holds 800,000 to 900,000 distinct CDR3 sequences, about 10% found once. Their antigens remain unidentified. Broader study findings: What appeared characteristic of ankylosing spondylitis blood was a TCR beta motif of eight highly homologous variants.

The sequencing input was blood, either unsorted or a sorted T cell fraction (not recorded which). The receptors stem from a male donor with ankylosing spondylitis.

This clonotype was counted at least ten times. V and J are TRBV7-2 and TRBJ2-7; D perhaps matches TRBD1 (5 bases). Trimming removed 3 bases at V and 6 bases at J, with 12 bases between. Germline V CDR1 and CDR2: SGHTA, FQGNSA. This CDR3 is 13 amino acids long. This CDR3 is CASSLSTGREQYF. The CDR3 coding sequence is TGTGCCAGCAGCTTGTCTACAGGTCGCGAGCAGTACTTC.

This clonotype was picked up many times. The chain has TRBV5-1 and TRBJ1-4; D uncertain. V was clipped by 6 bases and J by 1 base, with 19 bases between them. The CDR3 sequence is 17 residues long. From germline, CDR1 is SGHRS and CDR2 YFSETQ. Written as DNA, the CDR3 is TGCGCCAGCAAGGAAGGACCGACGGGAGGAACTAATGAAAAACTGTTTTTT. Residues: CASKEGPTGGTNEKLFF.

The chain recombines TRBV4-3 with TRBJ2-5; 10 positions match TRBD2. CDR3 length: 16 residues. Germline loops: CDR1 LGHNA, CDR2 YSLEER. V dropped 0 bases and J dropped 5; count of bases not matched to a gene: 6. The CDR3 sequence: CASSQDISSGSETQYF. CDR3 DNA: TGCGCCAGCAGCCAAGATATCTCTAGCGGGAGTGAGACCCAGTACTTC.

This clonotype was seen repeatedly, ten times or more. The gene calls are TRBV20-1 and TRBJ2-7, with TRBD2 matching 7 bases. CDR3 length: 12 amino acids. With V trimmed by 6 bases and J by 3 bases, 5 bases remained unmatched. Germline CDR1 is DFQATT and CDR2 is SNEGSKA (reference sequence). This CDR3 is CSAQPGGYEQYF. CDR3 coding DNA: TGCAGTGCCCAACCGGGGGGCTACGAGCAGTACTTC.

The rearrangement links TRBV20-1 to TRBJ1-1, with D unclear. CDR3 length: 14 amino acids. Germline CDR1 reads DFQATT; CDR2 reads SNEGSKA (reference sequence). Trimming took off 0 bases at V and 5 bases at J, with 13 bases between the two ends. CDR3 in amino acids: CSARDLGRLTEAFF. The CDR3 bases are TGCAGTGCTAGAGATCTGGGCAGGCTTACTGAAGCTTTCTTT.

The table lists this clonotype with a few counts. The rearrangement joins TRBV6-1 to TRBJ2-3; 10 bases agree with TRBD2. V lost 6 bases, J lost 0 bases, and 6 bases stayed unmatched. Germline V gives CDR1 MNHNS, CDR2 SASEGT. This CDR3 is built from 16 residues. This chain's CDR3 is CASRKGLATSTDTQYF. In DNA form, the CDR3 reads TGTGCCAGCAGAAAGGGACTAGCGACGAGCACAGATACGCAGTATTTT.

This clonotype was seen many times. The chain has TRBV5-1 and TRBJ1-2; D possibly corresponds to TRBD1 (6 bases). Germline V CDR1 and CDR2: SGHRS, YFSETQ. The CDR3 totals 14 residues. V lost 4 bases, J lost 1 base, and 11 bases lay in between. CDR3 DNA sequence: TGCGCCAGCAGCCTCACAGGGTTTAACTATGGCTACACCTTC. Protein product: CASSLTGFNYGYTF. Using reference TRBV5-1 and TRBJ1-2 for the parts outside the CDR3, the full variable domain is KAGVTQTPRYLIKTRGQQVTLSCSPISGHRSVSWYQQTPGQGLQFLFEYFSETQRNKGNFPGRFSGRQFSNSRSEMNVSTLELGDSALYLCASSLTGFNYGYTFGSGTRLTVV.

This clonotype was seen only a few times. This chain connects TRBV27 to TRBJ1-6, with 8 bases that match TRBD1. Germline CDR1 MNHEY, CDR2 SMNVEV (reference sequence). Germline trimming cut 5 bases from V and 16 bases from J; bases unmatched to any gene: 16. The CDR3 consists of 15 residues. DNA for the CDR3: TGTGCCAGCAGTCGTATTTCCATTCGACAGGGGTGGCTCCACTTT. It encodes CASSRISIRQGWLHF.

A few counts support this clonotype. CDR3 nucleotide sequence: TGCGCCAGCAGCCAAAAAGTCTCCTATACCCTCACAGATACGCAGTATTTT. It specifies CASSQKVSYTLTDTQYF. The chain couples TRBV4-3 to TRBJ2-3; D call uncertain. The V and J ends lost 2 bases and 2 bases respectively, with 17 bases between them. CDR1 and CDR2 from the germline V gene are LGHNA and YSLEER. This CDR3 is 17 amino acids long.

This clonotype has more than one count but fewer than ten. The chain uses TRBV20-1 and TRBJ2-3; D perhaps matches TRBD1 (5 bases). Germline values: CDR1 DFQATT, CDR2 SNEGSKA (reference sequence). V gave up 5 bases and J gave up 4 bases, with 16 bases separating them. The CDR3 is made up of 14 amino acids. This chain's CDR3 is CSAPIQGTADTQYF. The DNA of the CDR3 is TGCAGTGCTCCCATTCAGGGTACGGCAGATACGCAGTATTTT.

This clonotype showed up many times. The chain recombines TRBV5-1 with TRBJ2-1; no clear D gene. The ends were cut back, 5 bases at V and 2 bases at J, with 14 bases in the middle. The CDR3 contains 15 residues. Germline CDR1 SGHRS, CDR2 YFSETQ. CDR3 amino acids: CASRLRGVTYNEQFF. CDR3 sequence (DNA): TGCGCCAGCAGATTGAGAGGTGTTACCTACAATGAGCAGTTCTTC.

The sample holds a few counts of this clonotype. The chain couples TRBV20-1 to TRBJ2-3, with D perhaps matching TRBD2 (5 bases). Trimming took 3 bases from V and 3 from J, leaving 16 bases between them. The CDR3 runs to 15 residues. Germline V lookup: CDR1 DFQATT, CDR2 SNEGSKA (reference sequence). The chain's CDR3 is CSASVSGFRTDTQYF. The CDR3 DNA sequence: TGCAGTGCTAGTGTATCGGGGTTTCGGACAGATACGCAGTATTTT.

The chain recombines TRBV4-3 with TRBJ1-5; D may be TRBD1 (6 bases). CDR1 LGHNA and CDR2 YSLEER come from the germline V gene. CDR3 size: 16 residues. V was clipped by 3 bases and J by 5 bases, with 17 bases between them. The CDR3 DNA sequence: TGCGCCAGCAGCCAGCTACTGGGGGGGGGGCATCAGCCCCAGCATTTT. It encodes CASSQLLGGGHQPQHF.

Ten or more counts support this clonotype. The CDR3 loop reads CSATDPYGYTF. The CDR3 DNA reads TGCAGCGCTACGGACCCCTATGGCTACACCTTC. The chain is built from TRBV29-1 and TRBJ1-2; no clear D gene. The germline V and J ends were trimmed by 7 bases and 4 bases, with 10 bases remaining between them. CDR3 length: 11 amino acids. Germline CDR1 SQVTM, CDR2 ANQGSEA.

The chain has TRBV29-1 and TRBJ2-2; TRBD2 might be the D (6 bases). With 6 bases removed from V and 1 base from J, the gap between germline ends came to 18 bases. Looked up from germline, CDR1 is SQVTM and CDR2 is ANQGSEA. This CDR3 comprises 16 residues. CDR3 residues: CSVGSRTRRNTGELFF. The CDR3 nucleotides are TGCAGCGTCGGGAGTCGGACACGACGGAACACCGGGGAGCTGTTTTTT.